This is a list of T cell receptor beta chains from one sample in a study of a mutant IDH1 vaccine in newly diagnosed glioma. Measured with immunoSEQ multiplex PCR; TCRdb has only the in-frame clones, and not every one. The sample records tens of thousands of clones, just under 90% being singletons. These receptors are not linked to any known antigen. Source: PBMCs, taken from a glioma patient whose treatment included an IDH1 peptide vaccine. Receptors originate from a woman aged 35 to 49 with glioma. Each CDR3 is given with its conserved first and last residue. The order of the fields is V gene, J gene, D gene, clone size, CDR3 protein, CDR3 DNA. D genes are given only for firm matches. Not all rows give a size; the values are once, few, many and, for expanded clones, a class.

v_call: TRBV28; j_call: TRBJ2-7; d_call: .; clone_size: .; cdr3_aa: CASSFRAGEQYF; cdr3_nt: TGTGCCAGCAGTTTTCGGGCGGGAGAGCAGTACTTC
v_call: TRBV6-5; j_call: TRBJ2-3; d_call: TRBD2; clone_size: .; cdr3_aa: CASRISGGADTQYF; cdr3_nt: TGTGCCAGCAGAATTAGCGGGGGGGCAGATACGCAGTATTTT
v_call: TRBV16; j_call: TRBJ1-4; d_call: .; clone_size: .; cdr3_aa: CASSQYRGGNEKLFF; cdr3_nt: TGTGCCAGCAGCCAATACCGGGGAGGGAATGAAAAACTGTTTTTT
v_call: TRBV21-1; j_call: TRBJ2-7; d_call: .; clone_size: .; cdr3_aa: CASSKASGTPIPSEQYF; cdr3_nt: TGTGCCAGCAGCAAAGCCTCCGGGACTCCAATTCCTTCCGAGCAGTACTTC
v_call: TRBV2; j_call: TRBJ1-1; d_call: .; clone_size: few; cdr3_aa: CASRLTAQNTEAFF; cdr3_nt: TGTGCCAGCAGGCTGACAGCTCAGAACACTGAAGCTTTCTTT
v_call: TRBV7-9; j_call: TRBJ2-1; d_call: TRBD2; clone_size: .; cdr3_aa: CASSVGTSWPWSFF; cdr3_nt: TGTGCCAGCAGCGTCGGGACTAGCTGGCCCTGGTCCTTCTTC
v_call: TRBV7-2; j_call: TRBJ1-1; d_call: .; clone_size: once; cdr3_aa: CASSLVRLNTEAFF; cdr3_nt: TGTGCCAGCAGCTTAGTACGGTTGAACACTGAAGCTTTCTTT
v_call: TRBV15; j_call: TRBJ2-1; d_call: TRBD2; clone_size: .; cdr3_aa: CATSSRGRGTSGTSSYNEQFF; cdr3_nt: TGTGCCACCAGCTCTAGGGGGCGAGGGACTAGCGGGACTTCCTCCTACAATGAGCAGTTCTTC
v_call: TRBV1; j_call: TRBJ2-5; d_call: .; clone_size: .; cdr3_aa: CTSSQEEGASDETQYF; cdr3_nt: TGCACCAGCAGCCAAGAAGAAGGGGCTAGCGACGAGACCCAGTACTTC
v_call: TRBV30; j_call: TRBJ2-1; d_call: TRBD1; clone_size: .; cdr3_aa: CAWSPDRYEQFF; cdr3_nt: TGTGCCTGGAGTCCGGACAGGTATGAGCAGTTCTTC
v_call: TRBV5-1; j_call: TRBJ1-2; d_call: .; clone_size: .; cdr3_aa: CASSPTPGSSGYTF; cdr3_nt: TGCGCCAGCAGCCCTACCCCAGGGTCTAGCGGCTACACCTTC
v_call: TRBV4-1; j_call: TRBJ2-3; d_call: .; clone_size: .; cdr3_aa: CASSPRENTDTQYF; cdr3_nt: TGCGCCAGCAGCCCCCGGGAGAACACAGATACGCAGTATTTT
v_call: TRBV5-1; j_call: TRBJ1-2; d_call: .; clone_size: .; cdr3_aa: CASSFLEGYGYTF; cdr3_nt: TGCGCCAGCAGCTTTCTGGAAGGCTATGGCTACACCTTC